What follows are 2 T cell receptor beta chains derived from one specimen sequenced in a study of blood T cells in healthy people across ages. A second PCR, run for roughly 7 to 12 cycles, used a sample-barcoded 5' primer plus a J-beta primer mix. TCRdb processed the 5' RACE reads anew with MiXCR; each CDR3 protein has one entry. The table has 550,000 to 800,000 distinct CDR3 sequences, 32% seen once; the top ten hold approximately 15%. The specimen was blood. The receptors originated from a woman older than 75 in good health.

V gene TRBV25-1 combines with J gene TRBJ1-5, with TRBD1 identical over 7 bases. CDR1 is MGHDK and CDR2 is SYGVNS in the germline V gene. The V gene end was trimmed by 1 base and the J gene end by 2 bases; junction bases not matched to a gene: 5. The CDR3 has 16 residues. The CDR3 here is CASSESGGFGNQPQHF. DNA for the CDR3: TGTGCCAGCAGTGAATCAGGGGGGTTCGGCAATCAGCCCCAGCATTTT.

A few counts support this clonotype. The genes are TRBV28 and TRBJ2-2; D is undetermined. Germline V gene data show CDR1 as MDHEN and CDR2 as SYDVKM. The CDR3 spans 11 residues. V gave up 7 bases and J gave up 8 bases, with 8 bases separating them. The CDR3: CASTAGGELFF. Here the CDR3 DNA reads TGTGCCAGCACCGCCGGAGGGGAGCTGTTTTTT.